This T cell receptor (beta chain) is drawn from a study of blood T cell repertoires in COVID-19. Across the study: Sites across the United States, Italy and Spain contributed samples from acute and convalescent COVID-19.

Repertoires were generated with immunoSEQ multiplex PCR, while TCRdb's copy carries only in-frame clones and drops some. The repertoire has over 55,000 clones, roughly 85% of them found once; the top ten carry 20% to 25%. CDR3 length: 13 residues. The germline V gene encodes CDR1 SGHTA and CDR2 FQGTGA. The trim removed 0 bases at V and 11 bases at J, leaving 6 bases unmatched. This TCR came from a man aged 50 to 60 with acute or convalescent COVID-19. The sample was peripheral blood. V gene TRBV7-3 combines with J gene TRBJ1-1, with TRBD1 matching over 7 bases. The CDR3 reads CASSLTKGASAFF. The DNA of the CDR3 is TGTGCCAGCAGCTTAACGAAGGGGGCTTCGGCTTTCTTT.